This TCR beta chain was retrieved from a study of T-cell reconstitution after alpha-beta-depleted transplantation in children. This clonotype was counted ten times or more. The antigen remains unidentified. The CDR3 runs to 14 residues. Germline V lookup: CDR1 SGHRS, CDR2 YFSETQ. V was clipped by 0 bases and J by 6 bases, with 10 bases between them. Using unique molecular identifiers, the investigators prepared the TCRbeta library. TCRdb recomputed calls from the PCR reads with MiXCR, one row per CDR3 protein. This table holds hundreds of thousands of distinct CDR3 sequences, roughly 16% found once. Study results and caveats: Fresh T-cell production supplied most of the T-cell counts and diversity seen one year after transplant.

The sequencing used PBMCs, mostly from graft donor cells, collected 360 days after TCRalphabeta/CD19-depleted stem cell transplant. This receptor was identified in a male patient aged 2 to 10 who had a stem cell transplant for acute lymphoblastic leukemia, so the T cells may come from the graft donor. This chain uses TRBV5-1 with TRBJ2-1, with D possibly being TRBD1 (5 bases). The CDR3 DNA reads as TGCGCCAGCAGCTTGGGACAGAACGTCAATGAGCAGTTCTTC. Its translation: CASSLGQNVNEQFF. The entire variable domain, with the rest obtained from reference TRBV5-1 and TRBJ2-1, is as follows: KAGVTQTPRYLIKTRGQQVTLSCSPISGHRSVSWYQQTPGQGLQFLFEYFSETQRNKGNFPGRFSGRQFSNSRSEMNVSTLELGDSALYLCASSLGQNVNEQFFGPGTRLTVL.